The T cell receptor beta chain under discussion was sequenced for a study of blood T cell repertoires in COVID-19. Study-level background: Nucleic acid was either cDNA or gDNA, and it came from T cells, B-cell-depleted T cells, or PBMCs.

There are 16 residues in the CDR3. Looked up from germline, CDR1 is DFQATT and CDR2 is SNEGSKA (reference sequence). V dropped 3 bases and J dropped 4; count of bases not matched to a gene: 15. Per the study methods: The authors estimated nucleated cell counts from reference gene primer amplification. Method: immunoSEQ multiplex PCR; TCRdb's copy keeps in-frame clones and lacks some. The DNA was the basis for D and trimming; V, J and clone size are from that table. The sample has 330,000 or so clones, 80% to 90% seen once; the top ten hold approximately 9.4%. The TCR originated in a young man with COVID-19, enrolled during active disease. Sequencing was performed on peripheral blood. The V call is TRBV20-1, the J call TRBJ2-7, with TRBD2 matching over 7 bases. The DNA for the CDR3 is TGCAGTGCTAGTTCCATTGCGGGGAGGGGCGTTTACGAGCAGTACTTC. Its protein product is CSASSIAGRGVYEQYF.